This entry features one T cell receptor beta chain sequence. The study ran its PCR with 60 Vbeta and 13 Jbeta primers. Assay used: immunoSEQ multiplex PCR; TCRdb lists only in-frame clones, some missing. The table lists under 200,000 clones, approximately 71% of them singletons. This sample stems from a study of cytomegalovirus exposure and HLA in healthy donors. With 2 bases removed from V and 7 bases from J, the gap between germline ends came to 10 bases. This CDR3 is built from 14 residues. The germline V gene has CDR1 SGHRS and CDR2 YFSETQ. The sample taken for sequencing was PBMCs. The rearrangement joins TRBV5-1 to TRBJ1-6; tentative D call: TRBD1 (5 bases). The TCR was taken from a girl aged 10-17 years in good health and CMV-seronegative. This CDR3 is CASSLEEGNSPLHF. In nucleotides, the CDR3 is TGCGCCAGCAGCTTAGAGGAGGGGAATTCACCCCTCCACTTT.